The 22 T cell receptor beta chains below were found in one sample sequenced in a study of shared clonotypes between healthy human individuals (dated by TCRdb to 2020 to 2022). The library came from the immunoSEQ multiplex PCR assay. The immuneACCESS repertoire file appears here via TCRdb, limited to in-frame rearrangements. These files lack a portion of the clones; in checked studies, under half of the deficit traces to unresolved V genes, and the cause of the others is not known. Recorded for this sample are about 510,000 clones; 90% to 97% of them occurred a single time. The leading ten clones occupy less than 0.06% of the sample. Sequenced: naive CD4+ T cells sorted from blood. The sample's cell subset or site label, in plain terms: CD45RA+ positively selected. The receptor set was obtained from a woman aged 30 to 39 in good health.

V and J are TRBV19 and TRBJ2-3; 8 positions match TRBD2. The CDR3 contains 15 residues. Trimming cost V 2 bases and J 7 bases; bases outside gene matches: 8. CDR1 and CDR2 (germline): LNHDA, SQIVND (reference sequence). CDR3 nucleotide sequence: TGTGCCAGTAGTATACGGGCACTAGCGGAGCATACGCAGTATTTT. Amino acids: CASSIRALAEHTQYF.

The chain employs TRBV5-1 and TRBJ1-4; weak D call: TRBD1 (5 bases). With 3 bases removed from V and 4 bases from J, the gap between germline ends came to 10 bases. Germline V gene sequence: CDR1 SGHRS, CDR2 YFSETQ. The CDR3 runs to 14 residues. CDR3 protein: CASSSQGVNEKLFF. In DNA form, the CDR3 reads TGCGCCAGCAGCTCCCAGGGAGTTAATGAAAAACTGTTTTTT.

The chain combines TRBV6-5 with TRBJ2-5; 10 bases line up with TRBD1. The assigned J gene may be wrong: the sequence end matches TRBJ2-7 better. The CDR3 totals 14 residues. The germline V gene encodes CDR1 MNHEY and CDR2 SVGAGI. The CDR3 nucleotides are TGTGCCAGCAGGATGACAGGGGGCAACTACGAGCAGTACTTC. It translates to CASRMTGGNYEQYF.

The chain joins TRBV5-4 to TRBJ2-5; 13 nucleotides agree with TRBD2. The DNA end is a closer match to TRBJ2-7, so the J assignment may be wrong. This CDR3 is built from 15 residues. CDR1 is SGHNT, CDR2 YYREEE, per germline (reference sequence). The CDR3 is CASSLLAGGPDEQYF. CDR3 sequence (DNA): TGTGCCAGCAGCTTACTAGCGGGAGGGCCGGACGAGCAGTACTTC.

In this sample, this clone turned up once. The CDR3 spells CAWSPPGLQETQYF. The DNA for the CDR3 is TGTGCCTGGAGTCCACCGGGACTCCAAGAGACCCAGTACTTC. V is TRBV30 and J is TRBJ2-5; D perhaps matches TRBD2 (6 bases). The V end lost 2 bases, the J end lost 1 base, and 11 bases lay between the germline ends. Germline V gene data show CDR1 as GTSNPN and CDR2 as SVGIG (reference sequence). This CDR3 is built from 14 residues. The full variable domain, with the rest looked up from reference TRBV30 and TRBJ2-5, is SQTIHQWPATLVQPVGSPLSLECTVEGTSNPNLYWYRQAAGRGLQLLFYSVGIGQISSEVPQNLSASRPQDRQFILSSKKLLLSDSGFYLCAWSPPGLQETQYFGPGTRLLVL.

The chain uses TRBV6-1 and TRBJ2-7; 13 positions match TRBD2. V lost 3 bases, J lost 3 bases, and 5 bases stayed unmatched. The CDR3 covers 16 residues. Germline V gives CDR1 MNHNS, CDR2 SASEGT. The CDR3 reads CASSDMGTSGIYEQYF. In DNA form, the CDR3 reads TGTGCCAGCAGTGATATGGGGACTAGCGGGATCTACGAGCAGTACTTC.

This clone occurred once. The V gene is TRBV6-1, the J gene TRBJ1-6, with 9 bases matching TRBD1. V trimming: 4 bases; J trimming: 7 bases; junction bases outside the gene matches: 5. In germline, CDR1 is MNHNS, CDR2 SASEGT. The CDR3 consists of 15 residues. CDR3 sequence reads: CASSGGQGQNSPLHF. As DNA, the CDR3 is TGTGCCAGCAGTGGGGGACAGGGTCAAAATTCACCCCTCCACTTT.

This sequence joins TRBV6-1 and TRBJ2-2; 11 bases match TRBD1. Germline CDR1 and CDR2: MNHNS and SASEGT. V lost 4 bases, J lost 1 base, and 2 bases stayed unmatched. The CDR3 extends over 16 amino acids. DNA of the CDR3: TGTGCCAGCAGTGCGGGACAGGGGGTGAACACCGGGGAGCTGTTTTTT. Translating it yields CASSAGQGVNTGELFF.

This clone was recorded a few times. V and J are TRBV29-1 and TRBJ1-1, with D maybe TRBD1 (5 bases). CDR1 is SQVTM and CDR2 is ANQGSEA in the germline V gene. The CDR3 is made up of 14 amino acids. The V end was cut by 4 bases, the J end by 1 base, with 13 bases between. CDR3 nucleotides: TGCAGCGTTGTTCGTAGGGGACGGAACACTGAAGCTTTCTTT. It translates to CSVVRRGRNTEAFF.

The CDR3 here is CASTGLAGNTDTQYF. CDR3 coding DNA: TGTGCCAGCACCGGACTAGCGGGGAACACAGATACGCAGTATTTT. The chain has TRBV25-1 and TRBJ2-3; TRBD2 matches at 12 bases. J was trimmed by 2 bases and V by 7 bases; bases with no gene match: 4. The CDR3 totals 15 residues. CDR1 and CDR2 from the germline V gene are MGHDK and SYGVNS.

This chain connects TRBV28 to TRBJ1-5, with 8 bases identical to TRBD1. The CDR3 extends over 15 amino acids. V dropped 7 bases and J dropped 4; count of bases not matched to a gene: 9. Germline lookup yields CDR1 MDHEN and CDR2 SYDVKM. Written as DNA, the CDR3 is TGTGCCAGCAAAATGCCAGGGGGCCCAAATCAGCCCCAGCATTTT. It yields the protein CASKMPGGPNQPQHF.

The rearrangement uses TRBV6-5 and TRBJ2-1, with a weak D call TRBD1 (6 bases). CDR1 and CDR2 from the germline V gene are MNHEY and SVGAGI. V lost 6 bases to trimming and J lost 1 base, with 10 bases between them. The CDR3 contains 14 residues. The CDR3: CASRTGPSYNEQFF. CDR3 coding DNA: TGTGCCAGCAGGACAGGACCTTCCTACAATGAGCAGTTCTTC.

The CDR3 region has the DNA TGCGCCAGCAGCTTGGTGGCTAGCGGGAACACAGATACGCAGTATTTT. Amino acid sequence: CASSLVASGNTDTQYF. The rearrangement joins TRBV5-1 to TRBJ2-3, with 9 bases lining up with TRBD2. Germline V lookup: CDR1 SGHRS, CDR2 YFSETQ. The CDR3 extends over 16 amino acids. V lost 0 bases to trimming and J lost 2 bases; unmatched junction nucleotides: 4.

The chain joins TRBV4-1 to TRBJ1-5, with unresolved D. The CDR3 runs to 16 residues. Trimming pared 0 bases from V and 10 bases from J, leaving 19 bases between. Germline values: CDR1 MGHRA, CDR2 YSYEKL. The chain's CDR3 is CASSQEDTPLISPQHF. CDR3 sequence (DNA): TGCGCCAGCAGCCAAGAAGATACCCCCCTTATCAGCCCCCAGCATTTT.

The CDR3 is CASSSGTGEGYGYTF. The DNA for the CDR3 is TGTGCCAGCAGTTCCGGGACAGGGGAAGGCTATGGCTACACCTTC. The V and J genes are TRBV28 and TRBJ1-2; 10 bases map to TRBD1. From germline, CDR1 is MDHEN and CDR2 SYDVKM. CDR3 size: 15 residues. The V gene end was trimmed by 4 bases and the J gene end by 4 bases; junction bases not matched to a gene: 6.

The chain carries TRBV6-4 and TRBJ1-2; 7 bases fit TRBD1. V trimming: 5 bases; J trimming: 2 bases; junction bases outside the gene matches: 5. This CDR3 spans 14 amino acids. Germline lookup yields CDR1 MRHNA and CDR2 SNTAGT. The CDR3 loop is CASSPQQGNYGYTF. The DNA of the CDR3 is TGTGCCAGCAGTCCGCAACAGGGGAACTATGGCTACACCTTC.

The genes are TRBV13 and TRBJ2-7; TRBD2 agrees at 8 bases. Trimming at V came to 4 bases and at J to 2 bases, leaving 10 bases not matched to a gene. CDR3 length: 16 amino acids. The germline gives CDR1 PRHDT, CDR2 FYEKMQ (reference sequence). The CDR3: CASSSKSGGLAYEQYF. CDR3 bases: TGTGCCAGCAGCTCCAAATCGGGGGGGCTAGCCTACGAGCAGTACTTC.

This chain uses TRBV9 with TRBJ2-5, with 8 bases lining up with TRBD1. V gave up 2 bases and J gave up 2 bases; unmatched junction bases: 5. The CDR3 totals 15 residues. From germline, CDR1 is SGDLS and CDR2 YYNGEE. CDR3 sequence: CASSVRDRPQETQYF. CDR3 DNA sequence: TGTGCCAGCAGCGTCCGGGACAGGCCACAAGAGACCCAGTACTTC.

The genes are TRBV28 and TRBJ2-5; D ambiguous. The CDR3 contains 14 residues. Per germline, CDR1 MDHEN and CDR2 SYDVKM. Trimming stripped 6 bases from V and 4 bases from J, with 15 bases between. The CDR3 bases are TGTGCCAGCAGCCTTACCTGGGCATCAGAGACCCAGTACTTC. It translates to CASSLTWASETQYF.

This chain links TRBV10-2 with TRBJ1-1, with unresolved D. CDR1 WSHSY and CDR2 SAAADI come from the germline V gene. The length of the CDR3 is 13 residues. The ends were cut back, 7 bases at V and 0 bases at J, with 9 bases in the middle. CDR3 protein: CASKGTLNTEAFF. DNA for the CDR3: TGCGCCAGCAAAGGCACATTGAACACTGAAGCTTTCTTT.

The rearrangement joins TRBV6-5 to TRBJ2-5; 11 nucleotides match TRBD2. The CDR3 is 13 amino acids. Trimming removed 6 bases from V and 4 bases from J; junction bases left unmatched: 1. The V gene's germline CDR1 is MNHEY and CDR2 SVGAGI. CDR3 region: CASRLAGVETQYF. CDR3 sequence (DNA): TGTGCCAGCAGACTAGCGGGAGTAGAGACCCAGTACTTC.

The V gene is TRBV15, the J gene TRBJ2-3, with D possibly matching TRBD2 (7 bases). The V end lost 2 bases, the J end lost 4 bases, and 13 bases lay between the germline ends. The CDR3 covers 15 residues. Germline V gene sequence: CDR1 LNHNV, CDR2 YYDKDF (reference sequence). CDR3 sequence: CATSRWEGVADTQYF. The CDR3 nucleotides read TGTGCCACCAGCAGATGGGAGGGGGTGGCAGATACGCAGTATTTT.